This T cell receptor (beta chain) was profiled in a study of PD-1 blockade in classical Hodgkin lymphoma. Trimming cost V 1 base and J 3 bases, with 10 bases left between them. Germline values: CDR1 LGHNA, CDR2 YSLEER. The CDR3 runs to 15 residues. The protocol was immunoSEQ multiplex PCR, while the TCRdb copy is restricted to in-frame clones and leaves out a portion. The sample has 46,000 or so clones; roughly 78% are singletons. Time point described: cycle 4 day 1 (C4D1), after less than seven weeks of nivolumab. All trial patients relapsed after autologous stem cell transplantation. The sequence was obtained from a human donor with classical Hodgkin lymphoma. The rearrangement links TRBV4-3 to TRBJ1-5; D unclear. The source material was peripheral blood mononuclear cells (PBMCs), sampled before the fourth cycle of nivolumab. DNA for the CDR3: TGCGCCAGCAGCCAAGGGGGATCGACCAATCAGCCCCAGCATTTT. Amino acids: CASSQGGSTNQPQHF.